Described below is a single TCR beta chain sequence and its context. Repertoires were generated with immunoSEQ multiplex PCR, while TCRdb's copy carries only in-frame clones and drops some. The profile covers 200,000 to 250,000 clones, with roughly nine tenths appearing a single time and 10% to 11% taken by the ten largest. The data were taken from a study of blood T cell repertoires in COVID-19. Trimming removed 2 bases from V and 2 bases from J; junction bases left unmatched: 7. Germline lookup yields CDR1 SGHRS and CDR2 YFSETQ. The CDR3 extends over 15 amino acids. Sequences were obtained from PBMCs or T cells enriched from blood (not recorded which). This receptor was taken from a man aged 25-45 years who had recovered from COVID-19. The V gene is TRBV5-1, the J gene TRBJ2-7; 7 nucleotides line up with TRBD2. The CDR3 DNA follows: TGCGCCAGCAGCTTATACGGGACTACCGCCTACGAGCAGTACTTC. This translates into CASSLYGTTAYEQYF.